One sample yielded the 25 T cell receptor beta chains listed below, sequenced in a study of shared clonotypes between healthy human individuals. Here immunoSEQ multiplex PCR was the method, and the copy in TCRdb shows in-frame clones only, minus some. Of millions of clones listed, 85% to 95% are singletons. Sequencing was done on a sample of naive CD4+ T cells sorted from blood. Subset denoted: CD45RA+ positively selected. The receptors were sampled from a man aged 18 to 30 in good health.

The gene calls are TRBV28 and TRBJ2-7; D is tentatively TRBD1 or TRBD2 (6 bases each). CDR1 MDHEN and CDR2 SYDVKM come from the germline V gene. The ends were cut back, 3 bases at V and 1 base at J, with 10 bases in the middle. The CDR3 has 14 amino acids. The CDR3 loop reads CASSLGGWSYEQYF. Here the CDR3 DNA reads TGTGCCAGCAGTTTGGGGGGCTGGTCCTACGAGCAGTACTTC.

This chain links TRBV18 with TRBJ2-4; the match to TRBD2 covers 8 bases. After removal of 0 bases from V and 7 bases from J, the junction contained 11 bases not matched to a gene. The CDR3 consists of 17 residues. CDR1 and CDR2 (germline): KGHSH, LQKENI. DNA for the CDR3: TGTGCCAGCTCACCACCGATCGGGGGGGCATTTGAGAACATTCAGTACTTC. Translation: CASSPPIGGAFENIQYF.

The rearrangement uses TRBV9 and TRBJ2-3; D is undetermined. Germline assignment: CDR1 SGDLS and CDR2 YYNGEE. CDR3 size: 15 residues. Trimming stripped 3 bases from V and 0 bases from J, with 11 bases between. In nucleotides, the CDR3 is TGTGCCAGCAGCGGCGACCTAACTAGCACAGATACGCAGTATTTT. Its protein is CASSGDLTSTDTQYF.

With respect to this clone: This sample includes further DNA sequences coding for the same CDR3. The chain joins TRBV6-5 to TRBJ2-2; no clear D. Germline CDR1 reads MNHEY; CDR2 reads SVGAGI. The CDR3 extends over 13 amino acids. The V end was cut by 5 bases, the J end by 1 base, with 5 bases between. DNA for the CDR3: TGTGCCAGCAGTAACAGGAACACCGGGGAGCTGTTTTTT. Translated, it gives CASSNRNTGELFF.

For the CDR3, the DNA is TGTGCCAGCACTTCGACGGGGATCTCCTACGAGCAGTACTTC. Translating gives CASTSTGISYEQYF. The chain joins TRBV27 to TRBJ2-7, with a possible D match to TRBD2 (5 bases). The germline CDR1 and CDR2 sequences are MNHEY and SMNVEV (reference sequence). V was clipped by 7 bases and J by 0 bases, with 13 bases between them. This CDR3 is built from 14 residues.

The V call is TRBV7-2, the J call TRBJ2-1; a possible D gene is TRBD2 (6 bases). The CDR3 length is 14 residues. V lost 5 bases to trimming and J lost 4 bases, with 12 bases between them. Germline V gives CDR1 SGHTA, CDR2 FQGNSA. DNA for the CDR3: TGTGCCAGCAGCCCACGGGGGTCTTACAATGAGCAGTTCTTC. Residues: CASSPRGSYNEQFF. The whole variable domain, remainder taken from reference TRBV7-2 and TRBJ2-1, is GAGVSQSPSNKVTEKGKDVELRCDPISGHTALYWYRQSLGQGLEFLIYFQGNSAPDKSGLPSDRFSAERTGGSVSTLTIQRTQQEDSAVYLCASSPRGSYNEQFFGPGTRLTVL.

The chain combines TRBV19 with TRBJ2-3, with D possibly being TRBD1 (5 bases). The CDR3 is 13 amino acids. V was cut by 10 bases and J by 1 base, with 12 bases left in between. Germline loops: CDR1 LNHDA, CDR2 SQIVND (reference sequence). CDR3 protein: CAIRGQGTDTQYF. The CDR3 DNA reads as TGTGCCATTAGGGGTCAGGGCACAGATACGCAGTATTTT.

The sample holds one count of this clone. The chain uses TRBV6-6 and TRBJ1-5; 8 bases agree with TRBD1. V trimming: 5 bases; J trimming: 6 bases; junction bases outside the gene matches: 9. Germline assignment: CDR1 MNHNY and CDR2 SVGAGI (reference sequence). CDR3 length: 15 residues. Here the CDR3 reads CASSPASTGVQPQHF. The CDR3 DNA sequence: TGTGCCAGCAGTCCGGCATCGACAGGGGTTCAGCCCCAGCATTTT.

The V gene is TRBV18, the J gene TRBJ1-6, with D hard to call. Germline-derived CDR1 and CDR2 are KGHSH and LQKENI. The CDR3 runs to 15 residues. The ends were cut back, 2 bases at V and 10 bases at J, with 15 bases in the middle. This chain's CDR3 is CASSPAAAEGSPLHF. The DNA of the CDR3 is TGTGCCAGCTCACCAGCGGCGGCCGAGGGCTCACCCCTCCACTTT.

The J gene is TRBJ2-2, the V gene TRBV7-6; the match to TRBD1 covers 10 bases. This CDR3 is built from 18 residues. Germline V lookup: CDR1 SGHVS, CDR2 FNYEAQ. With 3 bases clipped from V and 5 bases from J, the junction kept 12 bases outside the gene matches. The CDR3 is CASSFSRDRGFRTGELFF. The CDR3 nucleotides read TGTGCCAGCAGCTTCTCCCGGGACAGGGGTTTTCGAACCGGGGAGCTGTTTTTT. Together with reference TRBV7-6 and TRBJ2-2, the CDR3 gives the full variable domain: GAGVSQSPRYKVTKRGQDVALRCDPISGHVSLYWYRQALGQGPEFLTYFNYEAQQDKSGLPNDRFSAERPEGSISTLTIQRTEQRDSAMYRCASSFSRDRGFRTGELFFGEGSRLTVL.

The chain is built from TRBV7-9 and TRBJ1-6; the D gene is possibly TRBD1 (6 bases). Trimming took 3 bases from V and 6 from J, leaving 15 bases between them. The length of the CDR3 is 16 residues. The germline V gene encodes CDR1 SEHNR and CDR2 FQNEAQ (reference sequence). This chain's CDR3 is CASSFYRDMGNSPLHF. CDR3 DNA sequence: TGTGCCAGCAGCTTCTACAGGGATATGGGTAATTCACCCCTCCACTTT. Full variable domain (outside the CDR3, taken from reference TRBV7-9 and TRBJ1-6): DTGVSQNPRHKITKRGQNVTFRCDPISEHNRLYWYRQTLGQGPEFLTYFQNEAQLEKSRLLSDRFSAERPKGSFSTLEIQRTEQGDSAMYLCASSFYRDMGNSPLHFGNGTRLTVT.

The chain combines TRBV7-9 with TRBJ2-5; TRBD2 aligns across 11 bases. The V segment lost 4 bases and the J segment 5 bases; nucleotides outside the gene matches: 6. The germline gives CDR1 SEHNR, CDR2 FQNEAQ (reference sequence). The CDR3 consists of 15 residues. The CDR3 DNA is TGTGCCAGCAGCTCTACTAGCGGGAGCGCGGAGACCCAGTACTTC. This translates into CASSSTSGSAETQYF.

In regard to this clone: Other DNA sequences in this sample translate to the same CDR3. The chain couples TRBV6-1 to TRBJ1-6; 10 nucleotides agree with TRBD1. This CDR3 spans 15 amino acids. V lost 2 bases to trimming and J lost 9 bases; unmatched junction nucleotides: 4. CDR1 and CDR2 (germline): MNHNS, SASEGT. This CDR3 is CASSEIGQGVSPLHF. CDR3 nucleotides: TGTGCCAGCAGTGAAATAGGACAGGGGGTTTCACCCCTCCACTTT.

This chain connects TRBV28 to TRBJ1-5; 7 bases agree with TRBD1. Germline CDR1 is MDHEN and CDR2 is SYDVKM. The V and J ends lost 7 bases and 3 bases, in that order; junction bases with no gene match: 6. The CDR3 has 14 amino acids. CDR3 sequence (DNA): TGTGCCAGCACCCGACAGGGCTCCAATCAGCCCCAGCATTTT. This encodes CASTRQGSNQPQHF.

This clone has more than one count but fewer than ten. The gene calls are TRBV5-6 and TRBJ1-5, with D maybe TRBD1 (6 bases). This CDR3 has 14 residues. V dropped 4 bases and J dropped 6 bases, with 14 bases sitting between them. Germline assignment: CDR1 SGHDT and CDR2 YYEEEE. This chain's CDR3 is CASSATGLGQPQHF. CDR3 bases: TGTGCCAGCAGCGCCACAGGGCTCGGTCAGCCCCAGCATTTT.

The chain employs TRBV18 and TRBJ1-1; 8 bases are shared with TRBD1. This CDR3 is 17 amino acids long. V lost 2 bases, J lost 1 base, and 9 bases stayed unmatched. Germline V gene sequence: CDR1 KGHSH, CDR2 LQKENI. The CDR3 nucleotides read TGTGCCAGCTCACCAGGGCAGGGGGCGCGAGGGAACACTGAAGCTTTCTTT. Protein sequence: CASSPGQGARGNTEAFF.

As for this clone: At the DNA level, this CDR3 is encoded by other sequences in the same sample as well. The J gene is TRBJ2-3, the V gene TRBV9; 8 nucleotides align to TRBD2. CDR1 SGDLS and CDR2 YYNGEE come from the germline V gene. V dropped 0 bases and J dropped 0; count of bases not matched to a gene: 0. The CDR3 contains 15 residues. The CDR3 DNA follows: TGTGCCAGCAGCGTAGGACTAGCGAGCACAGATACGCAGTATTTT. Its protein is CASSVGLASTDTQYF.

V gene TRBV6-1 combines with J gene TRBJ2-3, with D uncertain. Germline values: CDR1 MNHNS, CDR2 SASEGT. This CDR3 region has 17 residues. The V and J ends lost 0 bases and 0 bases respectively, with 13 bases between them. The CDR3 sequence: CASSEASALGSTDTQYF. The DNA of the CDR3 is TGTGCCAGCAGTGAAGCATCGGCTCTTGGCAGCACAGATACGCAGTATTTT.

This clone was recorded a few times. This chain links TRBV5-6 with TRBJ2-7; 8 bases line up with TRBD1. CDR1 is SGHDT, CDR2 YYEEEE, per germline. The CDR3 runs 13 residues. V lost 4 bases, J lost 2 bases, and 2 bases stayed unmatched. The CDR3 nucleotides are TGTGCCAGCAGCGAGGGACAGGCCTACGAGCAGTACTTC. Translated, it gives CASSEGQAYEQYF.

The chain uses TRBV9 and TRBJ2-3; 11 positions agree with TRBD2. The V segment lost 0 bases and the J segment 1 base; nucleotides outside the gene matches: 10. CDR1 SGDLS and CDR2 YYNGEE come from the germline V gene. This CDR3 has 19 amino acids. CDR3 bases: TGTGCCAGCAGCGTAGTTTCTAGCGGGAGGCTTAGTGGCACAGATACGCAGTATTTT. This translates into CASSVVSSGRLSGTDTQYF.

This clone was counted once. CDR3 in amino acids: CSVGGGSNQPQHF. The CDR3 DNA follows: TGCAGCGTGGGCGGGGGCTCCAATCAGCCCCAGCATTTT. This rearrangement joins TRBV29-1 to TRBJ1-5; perhaps TRBD1 as D (6 bases). The CDR3 is made up of 13 amino acids. Trimming took off 6 bases at V and 3 bases at J, with 12 bases between the two ends. CDR1 is SQVTM, CDR2 ANQGSEA, per germline. Together with reference TRBV29-1 and TRBJ1-5, the CDR3 gives the full variable domain: SAVISQKPSRDICQRGTSLTIQCQVDSQVTMMFWYRQQPGQSLTLIATANQGSEATYESGFVIDKFPISRPNLTFSTLTVSNMSPEDSSIYLCSVGGGSNQPQHFGDGTRLSIL.

The chain employs TRBV28 and TRBJ1-4, with TRBD1 as a possible D gene (6 bases). Trimming took off 8 bases at V and 9 bases at J, with 19 bases between the two ends. Germline V gene data show CDR1 as MDHEN and CDR2 as SYDVKM. This CDR3 contains 14 residues. The CDR3 loop reads CASGTGPGEKKLFF. CDR3 DNA: TGTGCCAGCGGGACCGGCCCAGGGGAGAAAAAACTGTTTTTT.

CDR3 DNA: TGTGCCAGCAGCTTTATGCCGGGACTAGCGGGCCTAGAGCAGTTCTTC. Translated, it gives CASSFMPGLAGLEQFF. The chain links TRBV11-2 to TRBJ2-1; 12 positions agree with TRBD2. J was trimmed by 10 bases and V by 3 bases; bases with no gene match: 10. The CDR3 consists of 16 residues. Per germline, CDR1 SGHAT and CDR2 FQNNGV. The variable domain in full, with the rest retrieved from reference TRBV11-2 and TRBJ2-1, is EAGVAQSPRYKIIEKRQSVAFWCNPISGHATLYWYQQILGQGPKLLIQFQNNGVVDDSQLPKDRFSAERLKGVDSTLKIQPAKLEDSAVYLCASSFMPGLAGLEQFFGPGTRLTVL.

The V call is TRBV4-1, the J call TRBJ2-7, with D possibly called TRBD1 or TRBD2 (5 bases each). This CDR3 has 16 amino acids. Trimming removed 3 bases at V and 0 bases at J, with 15 bases between. Germline assignment: CDR1 MGHRA and CDR2 YSYEKL. CDR3 residues: CASSQGVLVGSYEQYF. For the CDR3, the DNA is TGCGCCAGCAGCCAGGGGGTTTTAGTCGGCTCCTACGAGCAGTACTTC.

This clone was observed a single time. The rearrangement uses TRBV25-1 and TRBJ1-1; D is perhaps TRBD1 (5 bases). CDR1 is MGHDK, CDR2 SYGVNS, per germline. The CDR3 covers 15 residues. Trimming cost V 1 base and J 7 bases, with 16 bases left between them. This chain's CDR3 is CASSESVLKGNEAFF. The CDR3 bases are TGTGCCAGCAGTGAATCTGTCTTGAAGGGGAATGAAGCTTTCTTT. Combining the CDR3 with reference TRBV25-1 and TRBJ1-1 gives the whole variable domain EADIYQTPRYLVIGTGKKITLECSQTMGHDKMYWYQQDPGMELHLIHYSYGVNSTEKGDLSSESTVSRIRTEHFPLTLESARPSHTSQYLCASSESVLKGNEAFFGQGTRLTVV.